One sample yielded the 16 T cell receptor beta chains listed below, sequenced in a study of shared clonotypes between healthy human individuals. Naive CD8 isolation took CD45RO-negative cells positively selected for CCR7 and excluded terminally differentiated effector memory CD45RA+ cells. TCRdb keeps only in-frame clones here, not all; method: immunoSEQ multiplex PCR. Here the sample spans some 1,900,000 clones, 85% to 95% being singletons. The material sequenced was naive CD8+ T cells sorted from blood. The receptors were sampled from a man aged 18 to 29 in good health.

This clone turned up a few times. Additional DNA sequences in this sample encode the identical CDR3. The rearrangement uses TRBV19 and TRBJ2-1; D call uncertain. Trimming took 5 bases from V and 4 from J, leaving 9 bases between them. The germline V gene has CDR1 LNHDA and CDR2 SQIVND (reference sequence). The CDR3 runs 13 residues. CDR3 sequence (DNA): TGTGCCAGTAGTGTCGACGGGTACAATGAGCAGTTCTTC. It encodes CASSVDGYNEQFF.

V and J are TRBV30 and TRBJ2-5; maybe TRBD1 (5 bases). Germline V gene data show CDR1 as GTSNPN and CDR2 as SVGIG (reference sequence). Trimming left V 4 bases short and J 3 bases short, with 15 bases between. This CDR3 is 14 amino acids long. The CDR3 bases are TGTGCCTGGACTCCAGCTGACAGAGAAGAGACCCAGTACTTC. Translation: CAWTPADREETQYF.

This sequence joins TRBV6-5 and TRBJ2-7; TRBD1 might be the D (6 bases). Germline assignment: CDR1 MNHEY and CDR2 SVGAGI. V lost 2 bases, J lost 7 bases, and 15 bases lay in between. The CDR3 totals 14 residues. CDR3 nucleotides: TGTGCCAGCAGTTACACAGGGCGCGCGTCGGAGCAGTACTTC. This sequence encodes CASSYTGRASEQYF.

This chain connects TRBV27 to TRBJ2-1, with 7 bases that match TRBD2. CDR3 length: 15 residues. Trimming removed 5 bases from V and 10 bases from J; junction bases left unmatched: 14. The germline V gene encodes CDR1 MNHEY and CDR2 SMNVEV (reference sequence). The CDR3 sequence is CASSLSGGPTKEQFF. In DNA, the CDR3 is TGTGCCAGCAGTCTGTCGGGAGGCCCGACTAAGGAGCAGTTCTTC.

This chain uses TRBV7-9 with TRBJ2-7; 9 bases map to TRBD1. This CDR3 has 13 residues. V was pared by 5 bases and J by 5 bases, with 4 bases of the junction left unmatched. The germline CDR1 and CDR2 sequences are SEHNR and FQNEAQ (reference sequence). This chain's CDR3 is CASSEDRGHEQYF. Written as DNA, the CDR3 is TGTGCCAGCAGCGAGGACAGGGGCCACGAGCAGTACTTC.

This chain connects TRBV7-9 to TRBJ1-1; tentatively, D is TRBD1 (6 bases). V dropped 1 base and J dropped 7 bases, with 13 bases sitting between them. The V gene's germline CDR1 is SEHNR and CDR2 FQNEAQ (reference sequence). The CDR3 is made up of 14 amino acids. CDR3 loop: CASSLVAGVREAFF. The CDR3 DNA sequence: TGTGCCAGCAGCTTAGTAGCAGGGGTCCGTGAAGCTTTCTTT.

The rearrangement links TRBV9 to TRBJ2-7; 9 nucleotides line up with TRBD1. Germline values: CDR1 SGDLS, CDR2 YYNGEE. This CDR3 region has 15 residues. With V trimmed by 0 bases and J by 3 bases, 4 bases remained unmatched. The CDR3 bases are TGTGCCAGCAGCGTAGGGGGACAGGGTGACTACGAGCAGTACTTC. Translated, it gives CASSVGGQGDYEQYF.

The chain joins TRBV7-6 to TRBJ2-5, with 13 bases lining up with TRBD2. Unmatched junction bases numbered 2, after V lost 1 base and J lost 0 bases. This CDR3 spans 17 amino acids. Germline V gene data show CDR1 as SGHVS and CDR2 as FNYEAQ. DNA of the CDR3: TGTGCCAGCAGCTTAGTGGGACTAGCGGGGAACCAAGAGACCCAGTACTTC. Its protein is CASSLVGLAGNQETQYF.

This clone has just one count. CDR3 region: CASSESVGPGGYGYTF. The CDR3 DNA reads as TGTGCCAGCAGTGAAAGTGTAGGGCCCGGGGGGTATGGCTACACCTTC. V usage is TRBV25-1 and J usage is TRBJ1-2; weak D call: TRBD1 (5 bases). The CDR3 has 16 residues. Germline CDR1 MGHDK, CDR2 SYGVNS. V was clipped by 2 bases and J by 5 bases, with 18 bases between them.

The genes are TRBV9 and TRBJ2-2; D is unresolved. The CDR3 length is 11 residues. Trimming took off 3 bases at V and 6 bases at J, with 3 bases between the two ends. Germline loops: CDR1 SGDLS, CDR2 YYNGEE. CDR3 sequence: CASSEAGELFF. The CDR3 DNA reads TGTGCCAGCAGCGAGGCCGGGGAGCTGTTTTTT.

The chain recombines TRBV27 with TRBJ2-5; the match to TRBD2 covers 9 bases. Germline values: CDR1 MNHEY, CDR2 SMNVEV (reference sequence). This CDR3 has 15 residues. V gave up 3 bases and J gave up 5 bases; unmatched junction bases: 7. In DNA form, the CDR3 reads TGTGCCAGCAGTTTGGTAGCGGGGGCGCAGGAGACCCAGTACTTC. Translating it yields CASSLVAGAQETQYF.

This clone was picked up one time. The chain links TRBV5-1 to TRBJ1-5; a weak D match, TRBD1 (5 bases). The CDR3 contains 13 residues. Trimming stripped 6 bases from V and 6 bases from J, with 13 bases between. Germline lookup yields CDR1 SGHRS and CDR2 YFSETQ. CDR3 loop: CASKQGGSQPQHF. CDR3 DNA sequence: TGCGCCAGCAAGCAGGGAGGTTCTCAGCCCCAGCATTTT.

The chain uses TRBV4-2 and TRBJ2-7, with TRBD2 matching over 9 bases. With V trimmed by 2 bases and J by 3 bases, 5 bases remained unmatched. Germline V gene data show CDR1 as LGHNA and CDR2 as YNFKEQ. The CDR3 length is 15 residues. CDR3 in amino acids: CASSQLAGALYEQYF. In nucleotides, the CDR3 is TGTGCCAGCAGCCAATTAGCGGGGGCCCTCTACGAGCAGTACTTC.

With regard to this clone: Its ends do not fully match the called genes, so a read error is possible. The rearrangement links TRBV6-5 to TRBJ2-5; TRBD2 is a possible D gene (5 bases). CDR1 is MNHEY and CDR2 is SVGAGI in the germline V gene. This CDR3 spans 12 amino acids. The CDR3 nucleotides are TGTGCCAGCAGTTACGAGAGTGGACTGGCTGACTTC. Encoded protein: CASSYESGLADF.

The chain has TRBV29-1 and TRBJ1-1; tentatively, D is TRBD1 (6 bases). CDR1 and CDR2 (germline): SQVTM, ANQGSEA. The CDR3 has 13 amino acids. Trimming removed 6 bases at V and 0 bases at J, with 11 bases between. In DNA form, the CDR3 reads TGCAGCGTACTCTGGGACATGAACACTGAAGCTTTCTTT. Its translation is CSVLWDMNTEAFF.

V and J are TRBV5-1 and TRBJ2-7; 8 positions agree with TRBD2. The CDR3 consists of 16 residues. The germline CDR1 and CDR2 sequences are SGHRS and YFSETQ. The V and J ends lost 0 bases and 4 bases, in that order; junction bases with no gene match: 9. CDR3 sequence: CASSLGSLAGLYEQYF. The DNA of the CDR3 is TGCGCCAGCAGCTTGGGGTCCTTAGCGGGATTGTACGAGCAGTACTTC.